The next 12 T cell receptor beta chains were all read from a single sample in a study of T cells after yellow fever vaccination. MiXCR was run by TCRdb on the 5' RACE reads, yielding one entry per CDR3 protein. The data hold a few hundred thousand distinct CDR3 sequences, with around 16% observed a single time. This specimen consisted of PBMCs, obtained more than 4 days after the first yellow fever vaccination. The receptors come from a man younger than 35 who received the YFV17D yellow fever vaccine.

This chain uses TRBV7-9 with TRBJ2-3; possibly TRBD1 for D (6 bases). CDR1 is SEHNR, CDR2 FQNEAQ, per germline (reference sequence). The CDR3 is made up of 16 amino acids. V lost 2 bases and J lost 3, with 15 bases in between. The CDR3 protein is CASSLRSFQGTDTQYF. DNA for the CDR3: TGTGCCAGCAGCTTAAGGAGTTTCCAGGGGACAGATACGCAGTATTTT.

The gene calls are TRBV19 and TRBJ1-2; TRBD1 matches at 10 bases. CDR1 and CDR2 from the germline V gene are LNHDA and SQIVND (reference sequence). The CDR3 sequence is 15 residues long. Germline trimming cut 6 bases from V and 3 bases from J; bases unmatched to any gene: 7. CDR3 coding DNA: TGTGCCAGTAGGCGACAGGGGGCAGAGCACTATGGCTACACCTTC. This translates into CASRRQGAEHYGYTF.

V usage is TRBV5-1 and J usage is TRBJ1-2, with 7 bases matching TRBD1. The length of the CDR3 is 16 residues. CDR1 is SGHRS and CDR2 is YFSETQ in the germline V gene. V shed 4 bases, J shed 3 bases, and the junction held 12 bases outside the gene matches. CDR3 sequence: CASSLGTAQGDYGYTF. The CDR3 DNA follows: TGCGCCAGCAGCCTCGGGACAGCCCAGGGGGACTATGGCTACACCTTC.

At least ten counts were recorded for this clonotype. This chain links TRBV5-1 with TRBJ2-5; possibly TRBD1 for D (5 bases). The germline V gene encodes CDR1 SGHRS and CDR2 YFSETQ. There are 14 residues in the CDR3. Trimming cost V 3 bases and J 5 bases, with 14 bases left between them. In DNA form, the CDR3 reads TGCGCCAGCAGCTCCAGCAGGGCAGGGGAGACCCAGTACTTC. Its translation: CASSSSRAGETQYF.

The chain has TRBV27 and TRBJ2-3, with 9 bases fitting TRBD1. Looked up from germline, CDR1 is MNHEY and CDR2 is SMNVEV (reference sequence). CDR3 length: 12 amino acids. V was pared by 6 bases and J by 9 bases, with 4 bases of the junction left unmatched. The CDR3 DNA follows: TGTGCCAGCAGACCGGGACAGGGAACGCAGTATTTT. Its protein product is CASRPGQGTQYF.

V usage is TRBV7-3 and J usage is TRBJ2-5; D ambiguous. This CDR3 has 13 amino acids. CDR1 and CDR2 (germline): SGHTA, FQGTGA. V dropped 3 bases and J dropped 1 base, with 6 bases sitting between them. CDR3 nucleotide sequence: TGTGCCAGCAGCTTGTCGACCCAAGAGACCCAGTACTTC. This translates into CASSLSTQETQYF.

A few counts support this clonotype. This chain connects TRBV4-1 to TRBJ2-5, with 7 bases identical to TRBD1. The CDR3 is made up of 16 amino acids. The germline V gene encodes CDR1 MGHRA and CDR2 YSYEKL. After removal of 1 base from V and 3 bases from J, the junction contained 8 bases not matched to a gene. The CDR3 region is CASSQVRDSSKETQYF. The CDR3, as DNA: TGCGCCAGCAGCCAAGTAAGGGACAGTAGTAAAGAGACCCAGTACTTC.

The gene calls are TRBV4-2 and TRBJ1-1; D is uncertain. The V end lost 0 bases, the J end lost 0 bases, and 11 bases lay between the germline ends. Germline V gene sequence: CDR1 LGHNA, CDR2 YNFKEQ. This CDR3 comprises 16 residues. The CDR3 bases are TGTGCCAGCAGCCAAGATACGACACCCCTGAACACTGAAGCTTTCTTT. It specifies CASSQDTTPLNTEAFF.

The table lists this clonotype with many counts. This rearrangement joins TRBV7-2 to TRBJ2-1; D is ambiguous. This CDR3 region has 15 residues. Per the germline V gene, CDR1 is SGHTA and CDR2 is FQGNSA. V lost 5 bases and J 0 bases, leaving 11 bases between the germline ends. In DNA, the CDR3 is TGTGCCAGCAGCCCCCCGGGTCGCTCCTACAATGAGCAGTTCTTC. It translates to CASSPPGRSYNEQFF.

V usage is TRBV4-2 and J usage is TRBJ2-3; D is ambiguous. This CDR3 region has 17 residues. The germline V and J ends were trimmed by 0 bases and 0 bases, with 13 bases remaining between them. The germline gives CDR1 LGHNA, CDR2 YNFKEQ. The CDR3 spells CASSQDPRFPSTDTQYF. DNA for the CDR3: TGTGCCAGCAGCCAAGATCCCCGATTCCCGAGCACAGATACGCAGTATTTT.

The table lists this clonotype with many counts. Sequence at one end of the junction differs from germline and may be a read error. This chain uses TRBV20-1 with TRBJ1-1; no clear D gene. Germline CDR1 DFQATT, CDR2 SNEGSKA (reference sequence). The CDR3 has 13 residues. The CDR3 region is CSARGQLNTEAFF. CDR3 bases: TGCAGTGCCAGAGGTCAGCTGAACACTGAAGCTTTCTTT.

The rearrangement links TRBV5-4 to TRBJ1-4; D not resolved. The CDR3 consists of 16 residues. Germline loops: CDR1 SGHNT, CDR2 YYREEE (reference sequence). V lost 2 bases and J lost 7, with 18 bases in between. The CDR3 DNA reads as TGTGCCAGCAGCTTTACCACGGGAATCAATGCTGAAAAACTGTTTTTT. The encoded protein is CASSFTTGINAEKLFF.